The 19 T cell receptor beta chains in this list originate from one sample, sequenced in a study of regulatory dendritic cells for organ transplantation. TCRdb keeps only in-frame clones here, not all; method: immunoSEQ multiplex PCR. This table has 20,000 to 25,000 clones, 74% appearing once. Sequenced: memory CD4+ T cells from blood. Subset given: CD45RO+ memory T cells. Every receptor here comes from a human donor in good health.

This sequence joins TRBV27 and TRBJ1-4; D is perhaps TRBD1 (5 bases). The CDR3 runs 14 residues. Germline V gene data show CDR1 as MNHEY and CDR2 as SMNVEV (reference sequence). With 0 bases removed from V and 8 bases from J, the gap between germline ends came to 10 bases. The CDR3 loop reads CASSLSGRAEKLFF. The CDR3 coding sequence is TGTGCCAGCAGTTTATCCGGCAGGGCCGAAAAACTGTTTTTT.

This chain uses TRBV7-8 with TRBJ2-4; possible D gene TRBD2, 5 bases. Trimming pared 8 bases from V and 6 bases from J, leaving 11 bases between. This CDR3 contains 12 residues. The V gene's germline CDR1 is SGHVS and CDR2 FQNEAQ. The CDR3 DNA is TGTGCCAGCGCTTCCCGGGGAAACATTCAGTACTTC. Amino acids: CASASRGNIQYF. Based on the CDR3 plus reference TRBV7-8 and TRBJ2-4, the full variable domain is GAGVSQSPRYKVAKRGQDVALRCDPISGHVSLFWYQQALGQGPEFLTYFQNEAQLDKSGLPSDRFFAERPEGSVSTLKIQRTQQEDSAVYLCASASRGNIQYFGAGTRLSVL.

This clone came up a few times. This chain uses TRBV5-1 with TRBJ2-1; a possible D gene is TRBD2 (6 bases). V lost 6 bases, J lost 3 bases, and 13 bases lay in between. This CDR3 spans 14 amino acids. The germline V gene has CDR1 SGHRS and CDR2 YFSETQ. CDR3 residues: CASKWDGGYNEQFF. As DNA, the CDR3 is TGCGCCAGCAAGTGGGACGGGGGCTACAATGAGCAGTTCTTC.

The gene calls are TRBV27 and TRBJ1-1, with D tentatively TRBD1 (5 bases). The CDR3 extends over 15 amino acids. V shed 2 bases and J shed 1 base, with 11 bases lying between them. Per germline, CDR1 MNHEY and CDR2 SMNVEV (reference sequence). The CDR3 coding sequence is TGTGCCAGCAGTTTAAGGTCCCAGGGGAACACTGAAGCTTTCTTT. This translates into CASSLRSQGNTEAFF.

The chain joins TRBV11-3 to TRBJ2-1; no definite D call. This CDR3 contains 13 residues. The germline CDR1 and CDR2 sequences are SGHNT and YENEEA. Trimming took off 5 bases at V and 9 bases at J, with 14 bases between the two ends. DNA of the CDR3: TGTGCCAGCAGCCCAGGCCCGGTGCGTGAGCAGTTCTTC. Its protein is CASSPGPVREQFF.

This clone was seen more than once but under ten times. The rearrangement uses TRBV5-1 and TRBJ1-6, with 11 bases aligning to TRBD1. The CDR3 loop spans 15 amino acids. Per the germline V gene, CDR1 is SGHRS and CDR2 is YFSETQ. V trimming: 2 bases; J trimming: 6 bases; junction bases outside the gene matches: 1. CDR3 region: CASSFGTGGNSPLHF. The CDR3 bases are TGCGCCAGCAGCTTCGGGACAGGGGGTAATTCACCCCTCCACTTT. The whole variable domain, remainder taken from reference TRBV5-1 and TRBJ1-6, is KAGVTQTPRYLIKTRGQQVTLSCSPISGHRSVSWYQQTPGQGLQFLFEYFSETQRNKGNFPGRFSGRQFSNSRSEMNVSTLELGDSALYLCASSFGTGGNSPLHFGNGTRLTVT.

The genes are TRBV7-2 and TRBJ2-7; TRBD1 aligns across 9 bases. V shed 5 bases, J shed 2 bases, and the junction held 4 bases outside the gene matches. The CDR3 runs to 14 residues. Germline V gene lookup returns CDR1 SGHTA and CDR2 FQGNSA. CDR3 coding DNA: TGTGCCAGCAGCGCCGGGACAGGGCCCTACGAGCAGTACTTC. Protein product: CASSAGTGPYEQYF.

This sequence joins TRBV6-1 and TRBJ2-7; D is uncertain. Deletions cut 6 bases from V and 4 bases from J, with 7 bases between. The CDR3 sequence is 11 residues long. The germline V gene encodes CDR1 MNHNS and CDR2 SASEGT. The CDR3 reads CASSRDYEQYF. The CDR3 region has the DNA TGTGCCAGCAGCCGAGATTACGAGCAGTACTTC.

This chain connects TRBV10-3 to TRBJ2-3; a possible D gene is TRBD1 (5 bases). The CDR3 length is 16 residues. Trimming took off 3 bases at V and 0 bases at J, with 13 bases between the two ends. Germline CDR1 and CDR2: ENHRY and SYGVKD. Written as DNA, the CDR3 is TGTGCCATCAGTGAAGCCGACAGATCTAGCACAGATACGCAGTATTTT. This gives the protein CAISEADRSSTDTQYF.

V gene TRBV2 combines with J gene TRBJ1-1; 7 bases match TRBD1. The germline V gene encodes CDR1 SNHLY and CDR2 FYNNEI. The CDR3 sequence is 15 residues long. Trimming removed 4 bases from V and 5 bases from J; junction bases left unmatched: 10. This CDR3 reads CASSARQTGRTEAFF. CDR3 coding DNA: TGTGCCAGCAGTGCAAGGCAGACAGGGAGAACTGAAGCTTTCTTT.

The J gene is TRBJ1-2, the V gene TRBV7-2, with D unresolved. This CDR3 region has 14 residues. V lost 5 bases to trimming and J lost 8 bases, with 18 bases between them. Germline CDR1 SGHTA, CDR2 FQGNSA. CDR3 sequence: CASSIHWTSAGYTF. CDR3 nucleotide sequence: TGTGCCAGCAGCATCCATTGGACTTCGGCAGGCTACACCTTC.

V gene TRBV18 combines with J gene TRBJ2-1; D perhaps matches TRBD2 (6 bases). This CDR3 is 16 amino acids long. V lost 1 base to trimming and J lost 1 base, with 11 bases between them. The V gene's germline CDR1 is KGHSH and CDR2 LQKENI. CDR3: CASSPRAGRSYNEQFF. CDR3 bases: TGTGCCAGCTCACCACGGGCGGGGAGATCCTACAATGAGCAGTTCTTC.

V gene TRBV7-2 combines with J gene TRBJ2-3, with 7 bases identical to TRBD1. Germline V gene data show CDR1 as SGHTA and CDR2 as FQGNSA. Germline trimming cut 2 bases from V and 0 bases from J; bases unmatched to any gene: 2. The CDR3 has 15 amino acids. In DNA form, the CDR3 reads TGTGCCAGCAGCTTATGGGGACAGAGCACAGATACGCAGTATTTT. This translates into CASSLWGQSTDTQYF. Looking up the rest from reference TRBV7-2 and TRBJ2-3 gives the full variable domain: GAGVSQSPSNKVTEKGKDVELRCDPISGHTALYWYRQSLGQGLEFLIYFQGNSAPDKSGLPSDRFSAERTGGSVSTLTIQRTQQEDSAVYLCASSLWGQSTDTQYFGPGTRLTVL.

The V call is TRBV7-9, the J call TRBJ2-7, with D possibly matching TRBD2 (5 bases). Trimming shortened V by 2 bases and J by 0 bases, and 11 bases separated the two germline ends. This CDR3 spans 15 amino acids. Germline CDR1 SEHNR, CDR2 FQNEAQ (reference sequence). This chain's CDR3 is CASSLPAGSSYEQYF. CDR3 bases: TGTGCCAGCAGCTTACCGGCGGGTAGCTCCTACGAGCAGTACTTC.

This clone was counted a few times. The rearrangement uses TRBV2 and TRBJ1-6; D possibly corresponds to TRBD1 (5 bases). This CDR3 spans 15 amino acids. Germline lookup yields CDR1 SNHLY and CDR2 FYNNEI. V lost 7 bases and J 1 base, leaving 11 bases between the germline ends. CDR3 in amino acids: CASTQGRSYNSPLHF. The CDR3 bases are TGTGCCAGCACTCAGGGAAGGTCCTATAATTCACCCCTCCACTTT.

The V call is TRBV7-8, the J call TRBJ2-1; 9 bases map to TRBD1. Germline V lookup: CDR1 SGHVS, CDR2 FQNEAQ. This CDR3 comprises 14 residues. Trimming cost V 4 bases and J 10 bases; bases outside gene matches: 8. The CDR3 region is CASSSTGTGREQFF. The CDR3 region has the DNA TGTGCCAGCAGCTCCACCGGGACAGGGAGAGAGCAGTTCTTC. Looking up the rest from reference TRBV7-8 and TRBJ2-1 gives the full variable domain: GAGVSQSPRYKVAKRGQDVALRCDPISGHVSLFWYQQALGQGPEFLTYFQNEAQLDKSGLPSDRFFAERPEGSVSTLKIQRTQQEDSAVYLCASSSTGTGREQFFGPGTRLTVL.

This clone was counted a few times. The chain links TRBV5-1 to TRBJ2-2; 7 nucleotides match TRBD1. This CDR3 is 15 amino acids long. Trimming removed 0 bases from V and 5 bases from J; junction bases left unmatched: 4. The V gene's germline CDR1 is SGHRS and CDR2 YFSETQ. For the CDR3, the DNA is TGCGCCAGCAGCTTGGCCGCACAGGGGACCGGGGAGCTGTTTTTT. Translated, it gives CASSLAAQGTGELFF.

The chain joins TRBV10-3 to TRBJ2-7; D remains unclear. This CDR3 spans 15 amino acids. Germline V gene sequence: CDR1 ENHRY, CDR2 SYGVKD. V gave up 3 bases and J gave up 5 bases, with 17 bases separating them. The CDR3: CAISDELSGSHEQYF. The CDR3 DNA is TGTGCCATCAGTGACGAATTATCCGGGTCCCACGAGCAGTACTTC.

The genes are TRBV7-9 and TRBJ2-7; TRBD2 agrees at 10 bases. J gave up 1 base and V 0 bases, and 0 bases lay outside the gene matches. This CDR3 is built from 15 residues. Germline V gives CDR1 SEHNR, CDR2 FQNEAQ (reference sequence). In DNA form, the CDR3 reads TGTGCCAGCAGCTTAGCACTAGCGGGGTCCTACGAGCAGTACTTC. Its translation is CASSLALAGSYEQYF.